This T cell receptor beta chain was captured in a study of T-cell reconstitution after alpha-beta-depleted transplantation in children (dated by TCRdb to 2015 to 2016). For the wider study: T-cell immune reconstitution after TCRalphabeta/CD19-depleted allogeneic hematopoietic cell transplantation in children was quantitatively tracked in the study by means of TCR repertoire profiling. General study outcomes and caveats: Over subsequent months, a decline in hyperexpanded clone frequencies was noted, and after one year, T-cell counts and TCRbeta diversity were mostly ascribed to newly produced T cells. In some patients, the high TCRbeta diversity seen at day 60 was put down to recipient T cells and intrathymic progenitors that had survived conditioning. About two months after transplant, the apparently early recovery of alphabetaT-cell counts reportedly depended on just several hundred clones that had expanded rapidly and came from non-depleted graft cells.

Concerning this clonotype itself: The clone's antigen remains unknown. Per-nucleotide qualities are absent, and no much larger clonotype sits a single base away.

V and J are trimmed by 5 bases and 2 bases, and the gene matches miss 10 bases of the junction. From its cysteine to its phenylalanine, the CDR3 spans 15 amino acids. The retained sequence is limited to the CDR3, 45 bases, with the frame set at the first base. CDR1 and CDR2, per the germline V gene (reference sequence), are DFQATT and SNEGSKA. Sample treatment or condition, as interpreted from the label and publication: allogeneic hematopoietic cell transplantation with graft depleted of TCRalphabeta T cells and CD19 B cells. TCRalphabeta/CD19-depleted allogeneic hematopoietic cell grafts were given to the transplant recipients, all of whom were children. Libraries were prepared through PCR. TCRdb names Illumina HiSeq 2500 as the instrument used. TCR libraries were prepared with molecular barcoding, using unique molecular identifiers to normalize TCRbeta repertoire quantification. Clones were called with MiXCR by TCRdb after fastp trimmed the public reads at Q25, and only in-frame beta chains were retained. Every distinct CDR3 protein forms one entry, paired with its most common genes and DNA. This sample holds about 200,000 distinct CDR3 sequences; roughly 9.1% were observed only once. The ten largest clones take up less than 40% of the sample.

The sequence came from a male patient under 10 years old who had a stem cell transplant for acute myeloid leukemia, so the T cells may come from the graft donor. The chain uses TRBV20-1 and TRBJ2-5, and TRBD1 matches 8 of the central bases. The sequences come from PBMCs, mostly from graft donor cells, collected 360 days after TCRalphabeta/CD19-depleted stem cell transplant. The DNA sequence is given as TGCAGTGCTGCCGACAGGGGAGGTCGTCAAGAGACCCAGTACTTC. Translation gives CSAADRGGRQETQYF.